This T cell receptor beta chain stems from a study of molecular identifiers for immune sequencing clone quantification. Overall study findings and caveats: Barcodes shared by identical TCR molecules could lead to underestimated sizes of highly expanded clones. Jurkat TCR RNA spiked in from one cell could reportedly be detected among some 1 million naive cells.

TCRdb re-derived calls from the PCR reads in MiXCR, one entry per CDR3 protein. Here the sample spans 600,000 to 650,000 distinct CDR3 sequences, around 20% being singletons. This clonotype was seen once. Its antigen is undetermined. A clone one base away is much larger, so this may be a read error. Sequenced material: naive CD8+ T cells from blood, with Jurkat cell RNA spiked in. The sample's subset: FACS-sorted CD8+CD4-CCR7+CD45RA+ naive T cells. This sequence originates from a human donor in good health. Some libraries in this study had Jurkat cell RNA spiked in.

The CDR3 spells CASSGGLAGVDEPFF. The CDR3 DNA follows: TGTGCCAGCAGCGGAGGACTAGCGGGTGTTGATGAGCCGTTCTTC. The chain links TRBV12-3 or TRBV12-4 to TRBJ2-1, with 11 bases fitting TRBD2. The CDR3 covers 15 residues.